A selection of T cell receptor beta chains follows, all from one sample in a study of read filtering for tumor transcriptome and immune sequencing. MiXCR, applied by TCRdb to the reads, yields one record per CDR3 protein. The sample records approximately 140,000 distinct CDR3 sequences, roughly an eighth being singletons. Material: a population of CD138-negative cells sorted from bone marrow. The receptors here all came from a donor at least 40 years old with multiple myeloma. Both conserved end residues are part of each CDR3. A D gene is named only where the DNA matches it firmly. Clone size, where shown, is once, few, many, or a class for clones that have expanded.

>few|16|.|TRBJ2-2|TRBV19
TGTGCCAGTAGTCCTAGTAGGCGGGACCGGGCCGGGGAGCTGTTTTTT
CASSPSRRDRAGELFF
>many|14|TRBD2|TRBJ2-7|TRBV11-2
TGTGCCAGCAGCTTTGGTAGCGGGAACTACGAGCAGTACTTC
CASSFGSGNYEQYF
>many|15|.|TRBJ1-1|TRBV12-3/TRBV12-4
TGTGCCAGCACCCCCTCGCGGGTTCTGAACACTGAAGCTTTCTTT
CASTPSRVLNTEAFF
>few|14|.|TRBJ2-3|TRBV7-9
TGTGCCAGCAGCCAAGGGCTCTTTGGAGATACGCAGTATTTT
CASSQGLFGDTQYF
>many|14|.|TRBJ1-2|TRBV29-1
TGCAGCGCACTGAAGGGGGGGCGGAACTATGGCTACACCTTC
CSALKGGRNYGYTF
>many|15|TRBD2|TRBJ2-7|TRBV7-2
TGTGCCAGCAGCTTAATAGTGACTAGCATCTACGAGCAGTACTTC
CASSLIVTSIYEQYF
>many|15|TRBD1|TRBJ2-2|TRBV20-1
TGCAGTGCTCTCCCTGGACAGGTTAACACCGGGGAGCTGTTTTTT
CSALPGQVNTGELFF
>few|15|.|TRBJ2-5|TRBV6-5
TGTGCCAGCAGTTACTCGCCGACAGGACAAGAGACCCAGTACTTC
CASSYSPTGQETQYF
>many|12|.|TRBJ1-5|TRBV19
TGTGCCAGTAGTATAGGGAAACAGCCCCAGCATTTT
CASSIGKQPQHF
>many|16|TRBD2|TRBJ2-1|TRBV14
TGTGCCAGCAGCCCCACCCCCGGGAGGGGCTACAATGAGCAGTTCTTC
CASSPTPGRGYNEQFF
>many|13|.|TRBJ1-1|TRBV12-5
TGTGCTAGTGGTTTGTCCCTGAACACTGAAGCTTTCTTT
CASGLSLNTEAFF
>many|17|.|TRBJ1-5|TRBV3-1
TGTGCCAGCAGCCCCTCTCTCGACAGAAGGTTCAATCAGCCCCAGCATTTT
CASSPSLDRRFNQPQHF
>many|12|.|TRBJ2-1|TRBV20-1
TGCAGTGCTGCCCCACTAGTTCTTGAGCAGTTCTTC
CSAAPLVLEQFF
>few|16|TRBD1|TRBJ2-5|TRBV9
TGTGCCAGCAGCCCCTCCAACCGGGACAGGAAAGAGACCCAGTACTTC
CASSPSNRDRKETQYF
>many|15|TRBD2|TRBJ2-1|TRBV5-4
TGTGCCAGCAGCTTCTCAGCGGGAGGCATGGGTGAGCAGTTCTTC
CASSFSAGGMGEQFF
>many|13|TRBD2|TRBJ2-2|TRBV2
TGTGCCAGCAGGGGACTAGTTACCGGGGAGCTGTTTTTT
CASRGLVTGELFF
>many|16|.|TRBJ2-3|TRBV9
TGTGCCAGCAGCGTAGCTGTTTACCCGGCTGGCCATACGCAGTATTTT
CASSVAVYPAGHTQYF
>many|16|TRBD2|TRBJ2-3|TRBV7-9
TGTGCCAGCAGCTTTGGCCCTAGCGGGATCACAGATACGCAGTATTTT
CASSFGPSGITDTQYF
>many|15|TRBD1|TRBJ2-3|TRBV7-2
TGTGCCAGCAGCTCCCAGACAGGGTTCACAGATACGCAGTATTTT
CASSSQTGFTDTQYF
>many|13|.|TRBJ1-1|TRBV11-2
TGTGCCAGCAGCTTACTGGCTTCCACTGAAGCTTTCTTT
CASSLLASTEAFF
>many|17|TRBD1|TRBJ2-1|TRBV7-2
TGTGCCAGCAGCTTACCCAGACAGGGCCACACAGGGGGTGAGCAGTTCTTC
CASSLPRQGHTGGEQFF
>many|12|.|TRBJ2-3|TRBV7-9
TGTGCCAGCAGTCCTAGCACAGATACGCAGTATTTT
CASSPSTDTQYF
>many|15|TRBD2|TRBJ2-3|TRBV29-1
TGCAGCGCCTCGGGACTAGCGGGAGTGGTAGATACGCAGTATTTT
CSASGLAGVVDTQYF
>many|15|.|TRBJ2-7|TRBV20-1
TGCAGTGCTCCGGATCGAGGGCGGTCCTCGGCTGAGCAGTACTTC
CSAPDRGRSSAEQYF
>many|14|.|TRBJ1-1|TRBV10-3
TGTGCCATCAGTGAGTCGGGGGAGGGCACTGAAGCTTTCTTT
CAISESGEGTEAFF
>many|13|.|TRBJ1-5|TRBV7-9
TGTGCCAGCGGAGGGACATTTGGGCAGCCCCAGCATTTT
CASGGTFGQPQHF
>many|13|.|TRBJ1-1|TRBV3-1
TGTGCCAGCAGCCTCAGGCCGAACACTGAAGCTTTCTTT
CASSLRPNTEAFF
>many|16|.|TRBJ1-5|TRBV7-9
TGTGCCAGCAGCTCAACCGGAGAGCATAGCAATCAGCCCCAGCATTTT
CASSSTGEHSNQPQHF
>many|14|TRBD2|TRBJ2-1|TRBV12-3/TRBV12-4
TGTGCCAGCAGACCTAGCGGGAGAGGCAATGAGCAGTTCTTC
CASRPSGRGNEQFF
>many|11|TRBD1|TRBJ2-3|TRBV29-1
TGCAGCGTGGACAGGGAGGATACGCAGTATTTT
CSVDREDTQYF
>many|15|TRBD1|TRBJ2-7|TRBV20-1
TGCAGTGCTATAAGGGGGACAGGGGGGCTCAACGAGCAGTACTTC
CSAIRGTGGLNEQYF
>few|14|.|TRBJ2-3|TRBV20-1
TGCAGTGCTAATGTAGCGGCTAGCACAGATACGCAGTATTTT
CSANVAASTDTQYF
>many|14|.|TRBJ2-5|TRBV4-3
TGCGCCAGCAGCCAAGATGAGCGGGAAGAGACCCAGTACTTC
CASSQDEREETQYF
>.|14|.|TRBJ1-1|TRBV18
TGTGCCAGCTTCCCGACAGGTCTGAACACTGAAGCTTTCTTT
CASFPTGLNTEAFF
>many|14|.|TRBJ1-5|TRBV30
TGTGCCTGGAGTGCTCCCCTCGCCGATCAGCCCCAGCATTTT
CAWSAPLADQPQHF
>many|16|TRBD2|TRBJ2-1|TRBV14
TGTGCCAGCAGCCAAAGAGCGGGAACCTCCTACAATGAGCAGTTCTTC
CASSQRAGTSYNEQFF
>.|14|.|TRBJ1-1|TRBV20-1
TGCAGTGCTAGTTCAGGAGCCGCCGACATTGAAGCCTTCTTT
CSASSGAADIEAFF
>many|18|TRBD2|TRBJ2-3|TRBV6-6
TGTGCCAGCAGTTACTCGGGGCGATTAGCGGGATCCACAGATACGCAGTATTTT
CASSYSGRLAGSTDTQYF
>.|14|.|TRBJ2-1|TRBV5-1
TGCGCCAGCAGCTCGACCGGACATAACAATGAGCAGTTCTTC
CASSSTGHNNEQFF
>many|15|.|TRBJ2-1|TRBV11-3
TGTGCCAGCAGCTTAAGTTCAAGTAACTACAATGAGCAGTTCTTC
CASSLSSSNYNEQFF
>.|13|.|TRBJ1-1|TRBV6-1
TGTGCCAGCACGACAGGCGTCGGCACTGAAGCTTTCTTT
CASTTGVGTEAFF
>many|15|TRBD1|TRBJ2-5|TRBV4-3
TGCGCCAGCAGCCAAGAGAAGACAGGGCAAGAGACCCAGTACTTC
CASSQEKTGQETQYF